The present TCR beta chain was sequenced within a study of blood T cell repertoires in COVID-19 (dated by TCRdb to 2020 to 2022). In the study overall: Samples covering the acute and convalescent phases of COVID-19 were provided by collaborators in the United States, Italy and Spain. Where available, HLA class I and class II types were taken from metadata supplied by the sample provider and were not determined by assay-based typing. The dataset comprised deeply sampled blood TCRbeta repertoires from subjects exposed to, actively infected with, or recovered from COVID-19. The repertoires were released in a freely available public database intended as a resource for research on the immune response to SARS-CoV-2. Nearly every sample came with metadata listing a de-identified subject ID, COVID-19 status, age in years and sex. The samples were drawn from two sources: the first 160 participants of the ongoing ImmuneRACE study, and fewer than 1,500 subjects contributed by 6 global collaborators. The prospective study material was composed of cDNA or gDNA derived from T cells, B-cell-depleted T cells, or PBMCs.

TCRbeta CDR3 regions were amplified from genomic DNA using the immunoSEQ Assay, a bias-controlled multiplex PCR. The source study handled its data this way. Within the assay, amplification of reference gene primers was used to estimate how many nucleated cells each sample contained. To quantify the absolute abundance of each unique TCRbeta CDR3 rearrangement, sequence reads were collapsed and filtered. For each sample, productive Simpson clonality was calculated by taking the square root of Simpson's diversity index across productive rearrangements. The clones in this table, taken by TCRdb from immuneACCESS, are in-frame only. Not every clone is retained; where verified, under half of the shortfall comes from an unresolved V gene, and the cause of the rest is unknown. V and J calls plus clone size are reproduced from that table; the DNA served to infer D and trimming. This sample has approximately 61,000 clones in its table, and roughly 84% of those were observed once. The leading ten clones occupy roughly a tenth of the sample.

V is pared back by 1 base and J by 2 bases, with 8 bases lying between the germline termini. From cysteine to phenylalanine, the CDR3 is 15 amino acids long. Only CDR3 DNA remains: 45 bases, in frame from the first base. In the germline V gene, CDR1 corresponds to MNHNS and CDR2 to SASEGT. Paper-wide results and their limitations: How much clinical and demographic metadata was included differed by source and by participant, and the metadata was provided uncurated.

This clone was seen only a few times. This clone's antigen is unknown. There are no base qualities to consult, and no much larger clone falls within one base. One collaborating source in Seattle enrolled patients while the patients were actively infected and followed the patients over time throughout the course of disease. Collaborating institutions collected whole blood in K2EDTA tubes following their own protocols. For TCRbeta analysis, collaborators shipped samples in one of three forms: frozen whole blood, isolated PBMCs, or DNA extracted from either of those sample types. This sequence was found in a man aged 50 or older with COVID-19, enrolled during active disease. The chain is made from TRBV6-1 and TRBJ1-4; TRBD1 could be the D gene, as 5 bases match. The sample comprised peripheral blood. The DNA sequence reads TGTGCCAGCAGTGAAGGCGGGGGGACTAATGAAAAACTGTTTTTT. Its amino acids are CASSEGGGTNEKLFF.